The clone carrying this T cell receptor beta chain was seen a single time. Its antigen remains unknown. Other DNA sequences of this sample code for an identical CDR3. Germline-derived CDR1 and CDR2 are SGHRS and YFSETQ. This CDR3 spans 15 amino acids. Unmatched junction bases numbered 4, after V lost 2 bases and J lost 4 bases. The source of the sample is a study of cytomegalovirus exposure and HLA in healthy donors. Findings of the study overall: Among donors in an Asian-associated ancestry cluster, a later analysis reportedly found fewer N-insertions than the roughly 610-donor mean.

Primers: 60 Vbeta forward and 13 Jbeta reverse. Assay used: immunoSEQ multiplex PCR; TCRdb lists only in-frame clones, some missing. The sample yields fewer than 250,000 clones, around 88% seen once. The chain couples TRBV5-1 to TRBJ2-2; 8 bases agree with TRBD2. This TCR came from a man aged 35-49 years in good health and CMV-seropositive. The sequenced sample consisted of PBMCs. The CDR3 DNA reads TGCGCCAGCAGCTTAACTAGCGGCGGCACCGGGGAGCTGTTTTTT. It is translated as CASSLTSGGTGELFF.